Described below is a single TCR beta chain sequence and its context. Using its own MiXCR run on the 5' RACE reads, TCRdb lists one record per CDR3 protein. The repertoire has about 64,000 distinct CDR3 sequences, around a fifth of them found once; the top ten carry about 2.7%. The CDR3 has 15 residues. In germline, CDR1 is SGHTA, CDR2 FQGNSA. With V trimmed by 2 bases and J by 0 bases, 4 bases remained unmatched. The receptor was isolated from a female donor with breast cancer. Sequencing used memory CD4+ T cells sorted from a lymph node. Subset given: memory CD4+ T cells, CD4+CD45RO+CD25-. The rearrangement joins TRBV7-2 to TRBJ2-7; TRBD2 matches 7 bases. This CDR3 is CASSLRRGSSYEQYF. The CDR3 DNA reads TGTGCCAGCAGCTTAAGGCGGGGGAGCTCCTACGAGCAGTACTTC.